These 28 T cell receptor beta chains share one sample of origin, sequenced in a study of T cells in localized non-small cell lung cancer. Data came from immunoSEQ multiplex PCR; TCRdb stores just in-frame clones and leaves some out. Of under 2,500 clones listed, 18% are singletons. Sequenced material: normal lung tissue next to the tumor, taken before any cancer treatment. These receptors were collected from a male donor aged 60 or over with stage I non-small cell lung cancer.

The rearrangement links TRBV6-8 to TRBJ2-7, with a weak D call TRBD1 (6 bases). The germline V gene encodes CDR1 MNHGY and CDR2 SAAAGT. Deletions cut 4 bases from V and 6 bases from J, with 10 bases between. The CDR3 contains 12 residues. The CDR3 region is CASSSGQSEQYF. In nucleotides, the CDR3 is TGTGCCAGCAGTTCCGGACAGAGCGAGCAGTACTTC.

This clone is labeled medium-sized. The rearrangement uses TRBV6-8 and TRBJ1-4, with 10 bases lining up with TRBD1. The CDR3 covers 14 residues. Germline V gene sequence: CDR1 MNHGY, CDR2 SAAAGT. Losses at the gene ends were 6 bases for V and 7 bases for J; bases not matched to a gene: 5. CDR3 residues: CASRPRTGGEKLFF. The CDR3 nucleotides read TGTGCCAGCAGACCCAGGACAGGGGGTGAAAAACTGTTTTTT.

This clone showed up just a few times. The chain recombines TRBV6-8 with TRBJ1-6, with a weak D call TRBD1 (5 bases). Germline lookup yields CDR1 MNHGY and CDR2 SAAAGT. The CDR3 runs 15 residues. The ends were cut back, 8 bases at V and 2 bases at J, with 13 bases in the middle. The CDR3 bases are TGTGCCAGCGGGTCGGGGGGAACCTATAATTCACCCCTCCACTTT. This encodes CASGSGGTYNSPLHF.

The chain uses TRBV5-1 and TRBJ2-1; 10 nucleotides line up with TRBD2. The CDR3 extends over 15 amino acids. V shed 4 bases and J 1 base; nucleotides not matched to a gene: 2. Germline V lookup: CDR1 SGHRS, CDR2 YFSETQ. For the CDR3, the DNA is TGCGCCAGCAGCCTAGCGGGAGAATCCTACAATGAGCAGTTCTTC. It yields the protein CASSLAGESYNEQFF.

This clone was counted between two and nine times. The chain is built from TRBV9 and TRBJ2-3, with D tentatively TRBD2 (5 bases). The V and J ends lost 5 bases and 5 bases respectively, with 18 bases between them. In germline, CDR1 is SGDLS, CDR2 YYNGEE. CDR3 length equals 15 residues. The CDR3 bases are TGTGCCAGCAGACCCCTGGGGAGCGGTATAGATACGCAGTATTTT. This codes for CASRPLGSGIDTQYF.

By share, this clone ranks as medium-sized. As DNA, the CDR3 is TGTGCCAGCAGTTTTTCTTTCGCGGGTCAGCCCCAGCATTTT. Translation: CASSFSFAGQPQHF. This chain joins TRBV11-3 and TRBJ1-5, with no clear D. The CDR3 is 14 residues long. The V and J ends lost 6 bases and 6 bases respectively, with 15 bases between them. Germline-derived CDR1 and CDR2 are SGHNT and YENEEA.

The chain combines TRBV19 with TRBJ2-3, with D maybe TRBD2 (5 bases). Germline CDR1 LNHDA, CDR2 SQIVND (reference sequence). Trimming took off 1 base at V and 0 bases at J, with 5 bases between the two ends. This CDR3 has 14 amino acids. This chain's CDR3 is CASSIAGSTDTQYF. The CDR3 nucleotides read TGTGCCAGTAGTATAGCGGGGAGCACAGATACGCAGTATTTT.

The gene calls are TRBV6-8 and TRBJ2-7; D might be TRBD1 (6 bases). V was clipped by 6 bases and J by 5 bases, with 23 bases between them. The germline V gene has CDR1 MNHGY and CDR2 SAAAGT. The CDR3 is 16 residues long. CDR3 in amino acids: CASRSRARGKPDEQYF. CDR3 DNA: TGTGCCAGCAGATCCAGGGCAAGGGGGAAGCCGGACGAGCAGTACTTC.

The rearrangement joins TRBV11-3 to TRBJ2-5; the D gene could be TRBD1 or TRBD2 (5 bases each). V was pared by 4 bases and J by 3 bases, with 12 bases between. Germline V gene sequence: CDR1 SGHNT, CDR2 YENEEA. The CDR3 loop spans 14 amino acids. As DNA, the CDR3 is TGTGCCAGCAGCTCGGGACGTATTAAAGAGACCCAGTACTTC. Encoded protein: CASSSGRIKETQYF.

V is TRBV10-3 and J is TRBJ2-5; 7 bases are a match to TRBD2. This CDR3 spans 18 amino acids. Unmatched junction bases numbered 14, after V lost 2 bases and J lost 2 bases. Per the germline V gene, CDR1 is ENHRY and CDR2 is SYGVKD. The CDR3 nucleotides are TGTGCCATCAGTGAGCCATTAGGTATCACTAGCGAACAAGAGACCCAGTACTTC. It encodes CAISEPLGITSEQETQYF.

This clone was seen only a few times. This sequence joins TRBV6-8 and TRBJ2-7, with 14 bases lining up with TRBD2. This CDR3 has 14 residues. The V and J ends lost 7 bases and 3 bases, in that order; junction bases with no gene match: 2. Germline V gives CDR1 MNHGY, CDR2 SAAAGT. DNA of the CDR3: TGTGCCAGCACCGGACTAGCGGGGGGCTACGAGCAGTACTTC. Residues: CASTGLAGGYEQYF.

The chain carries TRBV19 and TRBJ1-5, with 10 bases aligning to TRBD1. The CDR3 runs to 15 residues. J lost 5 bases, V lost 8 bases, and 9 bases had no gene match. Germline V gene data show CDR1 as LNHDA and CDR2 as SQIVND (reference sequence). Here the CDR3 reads CASSPLDRGDQPQHF. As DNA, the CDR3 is TGTGCCAGTTCCCCGCTGGACAGGGGGGATCAGCCCCAGCATTTT.

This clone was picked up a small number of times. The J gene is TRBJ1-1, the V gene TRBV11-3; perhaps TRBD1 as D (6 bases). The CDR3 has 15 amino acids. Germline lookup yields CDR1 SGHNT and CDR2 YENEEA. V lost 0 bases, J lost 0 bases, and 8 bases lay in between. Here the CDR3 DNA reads TGTGCCAGCAGCTTAGAGGACAGAATGAACACTGAAGCTTTCTTT. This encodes CASSLEDRMNTEAFF.

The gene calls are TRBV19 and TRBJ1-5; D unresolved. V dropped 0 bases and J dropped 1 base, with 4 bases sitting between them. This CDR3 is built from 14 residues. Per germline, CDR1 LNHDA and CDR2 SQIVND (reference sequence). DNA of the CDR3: TGTGCCAGTAGTATAGATGGGAGCAATCAGCCCCAGCATTTT. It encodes CASSIDGSNQPQHF.

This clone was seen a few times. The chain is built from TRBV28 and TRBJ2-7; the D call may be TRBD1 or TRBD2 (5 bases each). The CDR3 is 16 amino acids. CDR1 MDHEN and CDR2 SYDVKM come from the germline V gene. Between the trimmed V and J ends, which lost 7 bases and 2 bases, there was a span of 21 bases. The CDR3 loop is CASIGHGGMSPYEQYF. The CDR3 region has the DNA TGTGCCAGCATTGGGCATGGGGGTATGAGTCCCTACGAGCAGTACTTC.

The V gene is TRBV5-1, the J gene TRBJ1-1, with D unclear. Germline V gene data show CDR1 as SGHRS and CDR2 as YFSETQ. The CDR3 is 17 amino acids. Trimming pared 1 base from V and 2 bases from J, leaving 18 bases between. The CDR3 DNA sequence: TGCGCCAGCAGCTTGAATATGCTTGGAGCCTCCAACACTGAAGCTTTCTTT. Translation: CASSLNMLGASNTEAFF.

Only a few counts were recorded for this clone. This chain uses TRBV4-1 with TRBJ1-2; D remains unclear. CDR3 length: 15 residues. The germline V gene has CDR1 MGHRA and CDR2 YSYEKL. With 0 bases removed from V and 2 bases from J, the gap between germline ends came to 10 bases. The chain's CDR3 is CASSQDQVYNYGYTF. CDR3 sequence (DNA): TGCGCCAGCAGCCAAGATCAGGTTTACAACTATGGCTACACCTTC.

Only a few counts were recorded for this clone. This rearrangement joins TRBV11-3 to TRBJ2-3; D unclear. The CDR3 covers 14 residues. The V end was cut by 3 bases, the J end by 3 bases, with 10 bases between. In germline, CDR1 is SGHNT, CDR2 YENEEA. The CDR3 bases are TGTGCCAGCAGCTTGGCTTACGGGACAGATACGCAGTATTTT. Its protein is CASSLAYGTDTQYF.

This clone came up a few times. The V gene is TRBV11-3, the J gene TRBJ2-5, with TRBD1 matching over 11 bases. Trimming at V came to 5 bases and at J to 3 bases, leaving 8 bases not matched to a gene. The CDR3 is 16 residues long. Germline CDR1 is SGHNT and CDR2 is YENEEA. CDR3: CASSPYGQGAEETQYF. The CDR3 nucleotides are TGTGCCAGCAGCCCCTACGGACAGGGGGCCGAAGAGACCCAGTACTTC.

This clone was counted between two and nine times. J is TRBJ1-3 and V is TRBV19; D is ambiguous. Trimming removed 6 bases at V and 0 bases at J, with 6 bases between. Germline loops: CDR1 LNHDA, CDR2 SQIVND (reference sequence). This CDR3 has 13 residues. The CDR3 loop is CASRSPSGNTIYF. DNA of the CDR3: TGTGCCAGTAGGTCACCCTCTGGAAACACCATATATTTT.

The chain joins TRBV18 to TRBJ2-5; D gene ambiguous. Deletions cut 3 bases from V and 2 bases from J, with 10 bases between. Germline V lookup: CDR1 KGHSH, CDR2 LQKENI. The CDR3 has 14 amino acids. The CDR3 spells CASSPSLLQETQYF. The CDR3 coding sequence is TGTGCCAGCTCACCGAGCCTTCTACAAGAGACCCAGTACTTC.

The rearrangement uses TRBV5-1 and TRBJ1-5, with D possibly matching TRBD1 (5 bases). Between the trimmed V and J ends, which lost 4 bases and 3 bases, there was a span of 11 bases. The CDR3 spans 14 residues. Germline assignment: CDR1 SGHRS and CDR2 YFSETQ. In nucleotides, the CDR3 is TGCGCCAGCAGCCCTACGGGGGACAATCAGCCCCAGCATTTT. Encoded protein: CASSPTGDNQPQHF.

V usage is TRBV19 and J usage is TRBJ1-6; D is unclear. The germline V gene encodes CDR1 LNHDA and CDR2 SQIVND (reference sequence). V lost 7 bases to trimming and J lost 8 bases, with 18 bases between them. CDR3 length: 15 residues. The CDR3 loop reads CASTVARGGDSPLHF. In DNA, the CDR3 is TGTGCCAGTACCGTCGCCCGGGGTGGTGATTCACCCCTCCACTTT.

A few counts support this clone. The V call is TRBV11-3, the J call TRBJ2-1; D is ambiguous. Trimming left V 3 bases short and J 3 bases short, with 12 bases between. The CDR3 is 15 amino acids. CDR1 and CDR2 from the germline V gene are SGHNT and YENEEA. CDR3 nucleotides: TGTGCCAGCAGCTTCGGACGTTCAATCTACAATGAGCAGTTCTTC. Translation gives CASSFGRSIYNEQFF.

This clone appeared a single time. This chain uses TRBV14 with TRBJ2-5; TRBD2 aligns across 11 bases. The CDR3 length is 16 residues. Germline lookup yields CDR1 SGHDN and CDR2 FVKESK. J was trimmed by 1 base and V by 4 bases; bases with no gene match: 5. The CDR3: CASSPLAGGGQETQYF. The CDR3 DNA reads TGTGCCAGCAGCCCATTAGCGGGAGGGGGCCAAGAGACCCAGTACTTC. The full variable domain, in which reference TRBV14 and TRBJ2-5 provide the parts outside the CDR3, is EAGVTQFPSHSVIEKGQTVTLRCDPISGHDNLYWYRRVMGKEIKFLLHFVKESKQDESGMPNNRFLAERTGGTYSTLKVQPAELEDSGVYFCASSPLAGGGQETQYFGPGTRLLVL.

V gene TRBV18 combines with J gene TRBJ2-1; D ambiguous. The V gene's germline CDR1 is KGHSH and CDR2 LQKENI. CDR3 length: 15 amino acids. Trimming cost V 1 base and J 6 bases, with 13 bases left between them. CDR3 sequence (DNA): TGTGCCAGCTCACCACGAAGCGTTCTTACCAATGAGCAGTTCTTC. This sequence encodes CASSPRSVLTNEQFF.

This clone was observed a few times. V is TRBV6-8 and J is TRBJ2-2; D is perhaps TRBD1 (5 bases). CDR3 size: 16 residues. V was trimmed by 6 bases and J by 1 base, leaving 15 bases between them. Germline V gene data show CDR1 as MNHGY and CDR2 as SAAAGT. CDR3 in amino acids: CASRLAARVNTGELFF. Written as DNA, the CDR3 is TGTGCCAGCAGGCTTGCGGCCAGGGTGAACACCGGGGAGCTGTTTTTT.

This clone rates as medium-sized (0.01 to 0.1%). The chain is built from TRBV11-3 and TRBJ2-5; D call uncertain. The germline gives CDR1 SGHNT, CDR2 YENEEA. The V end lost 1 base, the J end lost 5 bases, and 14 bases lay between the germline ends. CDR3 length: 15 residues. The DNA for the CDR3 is TGTGCCAGCAGCTTAGGGTGGAGTCCCCGGGAGACCCAGTACTTC. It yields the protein CASSLGWSPRETQYF.